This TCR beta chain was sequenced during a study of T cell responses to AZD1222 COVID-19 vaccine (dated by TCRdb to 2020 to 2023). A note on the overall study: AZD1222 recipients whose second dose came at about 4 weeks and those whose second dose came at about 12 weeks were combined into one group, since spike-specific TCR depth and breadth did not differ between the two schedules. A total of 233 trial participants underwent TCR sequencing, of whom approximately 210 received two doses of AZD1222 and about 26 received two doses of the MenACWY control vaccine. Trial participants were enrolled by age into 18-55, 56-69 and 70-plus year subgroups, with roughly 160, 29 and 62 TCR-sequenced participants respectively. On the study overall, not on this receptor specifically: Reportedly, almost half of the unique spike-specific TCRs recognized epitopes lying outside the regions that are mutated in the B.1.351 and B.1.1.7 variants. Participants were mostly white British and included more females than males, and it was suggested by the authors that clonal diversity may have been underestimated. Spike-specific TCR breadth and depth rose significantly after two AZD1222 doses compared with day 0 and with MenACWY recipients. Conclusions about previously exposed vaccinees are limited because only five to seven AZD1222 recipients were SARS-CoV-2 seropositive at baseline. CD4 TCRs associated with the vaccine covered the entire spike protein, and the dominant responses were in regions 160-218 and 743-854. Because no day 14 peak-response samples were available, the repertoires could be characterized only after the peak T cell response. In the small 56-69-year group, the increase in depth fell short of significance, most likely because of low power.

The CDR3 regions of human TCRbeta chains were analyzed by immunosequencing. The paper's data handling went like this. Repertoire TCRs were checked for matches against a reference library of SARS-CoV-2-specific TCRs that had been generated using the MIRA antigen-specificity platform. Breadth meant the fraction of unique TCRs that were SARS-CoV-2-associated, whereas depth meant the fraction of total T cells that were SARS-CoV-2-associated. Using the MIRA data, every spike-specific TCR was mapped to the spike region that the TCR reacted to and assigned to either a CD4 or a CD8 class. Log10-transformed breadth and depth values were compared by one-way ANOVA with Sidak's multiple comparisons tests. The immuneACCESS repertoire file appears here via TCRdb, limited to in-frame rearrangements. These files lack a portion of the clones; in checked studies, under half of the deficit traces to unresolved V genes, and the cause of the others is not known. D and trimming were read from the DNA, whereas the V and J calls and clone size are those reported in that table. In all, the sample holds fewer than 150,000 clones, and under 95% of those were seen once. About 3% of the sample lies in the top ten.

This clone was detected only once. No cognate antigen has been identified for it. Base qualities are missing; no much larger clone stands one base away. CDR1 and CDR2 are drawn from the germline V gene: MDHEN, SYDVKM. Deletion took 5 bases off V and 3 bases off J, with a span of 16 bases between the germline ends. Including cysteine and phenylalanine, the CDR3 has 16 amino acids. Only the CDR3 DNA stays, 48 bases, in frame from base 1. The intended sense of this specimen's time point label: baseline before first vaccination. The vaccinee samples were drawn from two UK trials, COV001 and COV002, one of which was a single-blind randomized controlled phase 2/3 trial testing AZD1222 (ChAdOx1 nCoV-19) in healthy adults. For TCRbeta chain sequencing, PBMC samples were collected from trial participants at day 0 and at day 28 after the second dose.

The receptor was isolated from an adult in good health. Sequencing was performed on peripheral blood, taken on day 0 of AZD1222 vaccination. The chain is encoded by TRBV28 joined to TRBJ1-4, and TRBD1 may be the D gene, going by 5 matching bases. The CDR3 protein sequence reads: CASSRLRDRSNEKLFF. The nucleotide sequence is TGTGCCAGCAGTCGATTAAGGGACCGATCTAATGAAAAACTGTTTTTT.